This TCR beta chain came from a study of CD8+ T cells in alopecia areata. Background on the study: At a dose of 5 to 10 mg twice daily, oral tofacitinib was given to treated patients. Study-wide results and caveats: Patients shared TCRs less clearly than mice did, possibly for HLA-related reasons. Scalp sequencing also captures normal skin's resident alphabeta T cells.

Worth noting for this clone: Its antigen is as yet unknown.

Researchers took lesional scalp punch biopsies and peripheral blood from people who were alopecia areata patients. After isolation, RNA underwent reverse transcription to generate cDNA as the sequencing template. Here immunoSEQ multiplex PCR was the method, and the copy in TCRdb shows in-frame clones only, minus some. The repertoire includes approximately 59,000 clones, 45% to 50% of them detected once, and approximately 18% sits in the top ten. From germline, CDR1 is GTSNPN and CDR2 SVGIG (reference sequence). V was trimmed by 6 bases and J by 1 base, leaving 21 bases between them. This CDR3 is built from 16 residues.

This clonotype was sampled from a human donor with alopecia areata. The chain links TRBV30 to TRBJ2-5; perhaps TRBD1 as D (6 bases). This specimen consisted of CD8+ T cells sorted from blood, obtained at week 0. The DNA of the CDR3 is TGTGCCTGTCAGCCCGGGCCAGGGGACACCCAAGAGACCCAGTACTTC. Protein sequence: CACQPGPGDTQETQYF.